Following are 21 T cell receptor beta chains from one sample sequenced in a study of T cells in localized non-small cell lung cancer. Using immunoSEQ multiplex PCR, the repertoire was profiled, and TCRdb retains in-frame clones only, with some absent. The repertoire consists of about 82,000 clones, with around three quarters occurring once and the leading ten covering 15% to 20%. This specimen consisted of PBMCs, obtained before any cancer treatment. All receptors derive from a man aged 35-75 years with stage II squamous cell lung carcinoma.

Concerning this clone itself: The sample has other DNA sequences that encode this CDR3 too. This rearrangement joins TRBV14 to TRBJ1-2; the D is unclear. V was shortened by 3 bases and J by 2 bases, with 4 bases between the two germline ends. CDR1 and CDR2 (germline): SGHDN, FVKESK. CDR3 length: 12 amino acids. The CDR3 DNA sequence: TGTGCCAGCAGCCAGCAAAACTATGGCTACACCTTC. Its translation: CASSQQNYGYTF.

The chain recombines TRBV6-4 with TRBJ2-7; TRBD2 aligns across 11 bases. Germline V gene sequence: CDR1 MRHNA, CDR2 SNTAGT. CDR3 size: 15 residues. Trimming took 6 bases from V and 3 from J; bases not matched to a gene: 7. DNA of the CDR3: TGTGCCAGCAGACCCGGGACTAGCGGCAACTACGAGCAGTACTTC. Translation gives CASRPGTSGNYEQYF.

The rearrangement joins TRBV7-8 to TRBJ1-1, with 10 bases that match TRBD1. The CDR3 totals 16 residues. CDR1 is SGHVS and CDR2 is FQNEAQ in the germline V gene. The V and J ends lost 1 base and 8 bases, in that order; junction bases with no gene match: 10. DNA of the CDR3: TGTGCCAGCAGCTTAGTAGGGGGGACAGGGGTTTCCGAAGCTTTCTTT. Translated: CASSLVGGTGVSEAFF.

The CDR3 loop is CATSRAGQEDYGYTF. The CDR3 DNA sequence: TGTGCCACCAGCAGAGCCGGGCAGGAGGACTATGGCTACACCTTC. This rearrangement joins TRBV15 to TRBJ1-2; no clear D. Germline lookup yields CDR1 LNHNV and CDR2 YYDKDF (reference sequence). V lost 1 base to trimming and J lost 3 bases, with 12 bases between them. This CDR3 comprises 15 residues.

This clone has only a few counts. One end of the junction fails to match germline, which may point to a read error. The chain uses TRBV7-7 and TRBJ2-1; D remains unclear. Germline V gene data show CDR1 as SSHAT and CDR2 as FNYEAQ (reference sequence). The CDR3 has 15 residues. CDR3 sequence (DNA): TGTGCTAGCAGCTTAAGGTTAGGCCCCAACAATGAGCAGTTCTTC. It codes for CASSLRLGPNNEQFF.

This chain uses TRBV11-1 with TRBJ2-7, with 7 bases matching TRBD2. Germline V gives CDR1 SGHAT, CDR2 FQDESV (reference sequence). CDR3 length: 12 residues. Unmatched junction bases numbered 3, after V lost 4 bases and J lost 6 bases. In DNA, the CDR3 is TGTGCCAGCAGCTCTGGGGGGGGCGAGCAGTACTTC. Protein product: CASSSGGGEQYF.

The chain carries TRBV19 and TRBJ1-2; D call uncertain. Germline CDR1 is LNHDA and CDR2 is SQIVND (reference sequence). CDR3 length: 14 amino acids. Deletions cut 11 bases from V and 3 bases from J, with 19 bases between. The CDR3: CAGRNSGKDYGYTF. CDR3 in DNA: TGTGCCGGAAGGAACAGTGGAAAAGACTATGGCTACACCTTC.

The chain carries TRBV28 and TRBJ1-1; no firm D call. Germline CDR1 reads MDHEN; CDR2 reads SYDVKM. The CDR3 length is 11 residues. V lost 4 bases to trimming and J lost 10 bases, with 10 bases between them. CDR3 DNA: TGTGCCAGCAGTTCGACTTCCTCAGCTTTCTTT. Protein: CASSSTSSAFF.

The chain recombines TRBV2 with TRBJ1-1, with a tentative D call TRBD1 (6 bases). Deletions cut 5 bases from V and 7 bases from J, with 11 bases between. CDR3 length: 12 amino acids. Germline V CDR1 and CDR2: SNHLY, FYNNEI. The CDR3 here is CASSQGQIEAFF. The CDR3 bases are TGTGCCAGCAGTCAAGGACAGATTGAAGCTTTCTTT. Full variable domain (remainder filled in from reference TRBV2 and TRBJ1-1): EPEVTQTPSHQVTQMGQEVILRCVPISNHLYFYWYRQILGQKVEFLVSFYNNEISEKSEIFDDQFSVERPDGSNFTLKIRSTKLEDSAMYFCASSQGQIEAFFGQGTRLTVV.

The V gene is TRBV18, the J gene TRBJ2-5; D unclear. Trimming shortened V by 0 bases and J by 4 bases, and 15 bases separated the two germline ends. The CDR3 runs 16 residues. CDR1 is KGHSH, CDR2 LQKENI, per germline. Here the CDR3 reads CASSPPQPGLRETQYF. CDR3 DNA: TGTGCCAGCTCACCACCTCAACCCGGGCTCAGAGAGACCCAGTACTTC.

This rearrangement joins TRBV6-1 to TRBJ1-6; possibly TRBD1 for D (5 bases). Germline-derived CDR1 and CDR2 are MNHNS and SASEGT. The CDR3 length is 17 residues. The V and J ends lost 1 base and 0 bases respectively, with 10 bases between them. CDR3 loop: CASSEDRQGSYNSPLHF. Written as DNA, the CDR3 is TGTGCCAGCAGTGAAGATCGGCAGGGCTCCTATAATTCACCCCTCCACTTT.

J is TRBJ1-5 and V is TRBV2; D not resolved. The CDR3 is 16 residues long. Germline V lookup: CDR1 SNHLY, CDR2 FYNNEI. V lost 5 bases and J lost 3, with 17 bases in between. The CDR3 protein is CASSPAPAVTNQPQHF. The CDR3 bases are TGTGCCAGCAGTCCGGCCCCAGCAGTTACCAATCAGCCCCAGCATTTT.

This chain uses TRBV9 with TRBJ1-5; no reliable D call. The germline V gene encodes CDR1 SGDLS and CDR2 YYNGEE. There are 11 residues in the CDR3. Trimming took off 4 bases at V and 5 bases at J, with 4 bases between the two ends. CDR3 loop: CASSRDQPQHF. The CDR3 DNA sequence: TGTGCCAGCAGCCGAGATCAGCCCCAGCATTTT. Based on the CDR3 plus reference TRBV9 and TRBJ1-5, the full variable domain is DSGVTQTPKHLITATGQRVTLRCSPRSGDLSVYWYQQSLDQGLQFLIQYYNGEERAKGNILERFSAQQFPDLHSELNLSSLELGDSALYFCASSRDQPQHFGDGTRLSIL.

DNA for the CDR3: TGTGCCAGCAGGGGCAGCACCTACGAGCAGTACTTC. This translates into CASRGSTYEQYF. The J gene is TRBJ2-5, the V gene TRBV6-5; no definite D call. The last part of the DNA fits TRBJ2-7 better; the J call may be wrong. The CDR3 runs 12 residues. CDR1 is MNHEY, CDR2 SVGAGI, per germline.

The CDR3 sequence is CASSLAAGGYDEQYF. DNA for the CDR3: TGCGCCAGCAGCTTGGCGGCAGGGGGTTACGACGAGCAGTACTTC. The chain couples TRBV5-1 to TRBJ2-7, with TRBD1 matching over 7 bases. The J segment lost 5 bases and the V segment lost 0 bases, leaving 8 bases of the junction unmatched. The germline V gene encodes CDR1 SGHRS and CDR2 YFSETQ. The CDR3 covers 15 residues.

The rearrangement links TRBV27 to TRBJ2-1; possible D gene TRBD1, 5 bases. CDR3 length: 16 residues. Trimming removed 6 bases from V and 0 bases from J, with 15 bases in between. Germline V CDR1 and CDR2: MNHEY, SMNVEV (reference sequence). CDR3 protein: CASSWGHPSSYNEQFF. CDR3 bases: TGTGCCAGCAGCTGGGGCCACCCGAGCTCCTACAATGAGCAGTTCTTC.

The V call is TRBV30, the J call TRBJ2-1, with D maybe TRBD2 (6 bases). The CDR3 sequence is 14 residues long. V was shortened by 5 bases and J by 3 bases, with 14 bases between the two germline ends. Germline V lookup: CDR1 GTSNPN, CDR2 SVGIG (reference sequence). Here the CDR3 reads CAWDWEDLYNEQFF. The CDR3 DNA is TGTGCCTGGGACTGGGAGGACCTCTACAATGAGCAGTTCTTC.

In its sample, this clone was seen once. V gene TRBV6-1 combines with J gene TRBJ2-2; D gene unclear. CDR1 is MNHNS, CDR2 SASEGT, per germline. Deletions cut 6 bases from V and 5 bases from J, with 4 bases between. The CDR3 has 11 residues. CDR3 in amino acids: CASSATGELFF. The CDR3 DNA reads TGTGCCAGCAGCGCGACCGGGGAGCTGTTTTTT.

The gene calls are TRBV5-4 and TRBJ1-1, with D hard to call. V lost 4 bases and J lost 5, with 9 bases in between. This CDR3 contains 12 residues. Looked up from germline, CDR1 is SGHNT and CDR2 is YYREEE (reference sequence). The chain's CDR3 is CASSHQGTEAFF. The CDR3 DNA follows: TGTGCCAGCAGCCATCAAGGAACTGAAGCTTTCTTT.

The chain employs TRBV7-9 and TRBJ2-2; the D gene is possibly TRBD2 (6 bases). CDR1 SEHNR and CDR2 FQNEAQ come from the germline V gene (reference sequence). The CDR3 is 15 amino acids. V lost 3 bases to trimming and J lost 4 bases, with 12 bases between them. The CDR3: CASSLTGVGTGELFF. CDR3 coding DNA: TGTGCCAGCAGCTTGACGGGAGTGGGCACCGGGGAGCTGTTTTTT.

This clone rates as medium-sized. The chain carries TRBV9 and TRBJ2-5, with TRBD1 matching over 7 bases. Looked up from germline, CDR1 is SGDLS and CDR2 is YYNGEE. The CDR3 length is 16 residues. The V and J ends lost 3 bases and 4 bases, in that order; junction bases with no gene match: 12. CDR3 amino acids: CASSGPQGDPGETQYF. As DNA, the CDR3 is TGTGCCAGCAGCGGACCCCAGGGGGATCCGGGAGAGACCCAGTACTTC.